This TCR beta chain was identified in a study of OX40 agonist ivuxolimab in advanced cancers. For the study in its entirety: Ivuxolimab was an agonistic, fully human IgG2 monoclonal antibody directed against OX40 (CD134), a costimulatory receptor. Intravenous ivuxolimab was administered to patients every 2 weeks at six dose levels: 0.01, 0.1, 0.3, 1.5, 3 and 10 mg/kg. Among the approximately 54 dose-escalation patients, around 20 had hepatocellular carcinoma, 15 melanoma, 9 renal cell carcinoma and 9 head and neck cancer. The dose-escalation cohort was 82.7% male with a mean age of approximately 59 years, ranging from roughly 23 to 80. Patients were allowed to have had prior anti-PD-1, anti-PD-L1 or anti-CTLA-4 therapy, and approximately 40% of the dose-escalation patients had been treated with checkpoint inhibitors. Three dose-escalation patients achieved partial responses, one with hepatocellular carcinoma and two with cutaneous melanoma. Peripheral TCRbeta sequencing aimed to test whether ivuxolimab altered TCR sequence diversity and caused clonal T-cell expansion. The paper covers the monotherapy dose-escalation part of the phase I ivuxolimab trial, which included N of about 50 patients.

Concerning this clone itself: The antigen this receptor binds is unknown. One base away there is no much larger clone; base qualities are not given. This sample includes further DNA sequences coding for the same CDR3.

The trial excluded patients who had a history of autoimmune disease or were on systemic immunosuppression. Peripheral blood for TCR sequencing was collected from all dose cohorts at baseline, on cycle 4 day 1, and on cycle 7 day 1. Samples were obtained from an open-label, multicenter, first-in-human phase I dose-escalation trial of ivuxolimab. Adults with locally advanced or metastatic melanoma, renal cell, hepatocellular, or head and neck squamous cell carcinoma were enrolled in the trial. Before TCR sequencing, CD4+ and CD8+ T cells were separately sorted from peripheral blood. Results the study describes overall, beyond this receptor: Low levels of normalized T-cell clonal expansion were also seen in some patients who did not respond. Clonal expansion of both CD4+ and CD8+ blood T cells was observed from baseline to week 6 at doses 0.1 to 3.0 mg/kg. Which antigens the clonally expanded peripheral T cells were specific for was not determined. After ivuxolimab, CD8+ T cells had more expanded clones than CD4+ T cells on average. Partial responders in the 0.1-3.0 mg/kg groups had among the lowest normalized peripheral clonal expansion, especially among CD8+ T cells.

Genomic DNA was isolated from the sorted cells so that the TCRbeta CDR3 region could be sequenced. The immunoSEQ Assay was used for sequencing of TCRbeta CDR3 regions. This is the immuneACCESS table as TCRdb keeps it, with only in-frame sequences that have V and J called. A part of the clones is gone; compared with another copy, unresolved V genes explain less than half, and the rest is unexplained. Recorded for this sample are around 50,000 clones; about 88% of them occurred a single time. The ten top clones hold less than 0.75% of the sample. This receptor was identified in an adult with an advanced solid tumor such as melanoma, head and neck, liver or kidney cancer. Sample: CD4+ or CD8+ T cells sorted from blood, taken in a trial of the OX40 agonist ivuxolimab.

The nucleotide sequence reads as follows: TGTGCCAGCAGCTTAAGTCGCAATGAGCAGTTCTTC. Translated, this gives CASSLSRNEQFF. The rearranged chain carries TRBV7-2 and TRBJ2-1; no D segment can be confidently identified. Cut back by 2 bases and 6 bases, the V and J ends lie 5 bases apart. As encoded in the germline V gene, CDR1 is SGHTA while CDR2 is FQGNSA. Counted from cysteine to phenylalanine, this CDR3 has 12 amino acids. The kept DNA is CDR3 alone, 36 bases in frame from the first base.